Listed below are T cell receptor beta chains from one sample, sequenced in a study of CD8 T cells in Susac syndrome. TCRdb re-derived calls from the immunoSEQ multiplex PCR reads in MiXCR, one entry per CDR3 protein. The table has around 140,000 distinct CDR3 sequences, 95% seen once. What was sequenced was CD4+ T cells from PBMCs. The receptors come from a human donor with Susac syndrome. Both conserved end residues are trimmed from each CDR3. Fields, in order: V gene, J gene, CDR3 protein.

V gene: TRBV7-3
J gene: TRBJ2-6
CDR3 protein: ASSFGGANVLT

V gene: TRBV6-5
J gene: TRBJ2-7
CDR3 protein: ASSYSRSGTYEQY

V gene: TRBV30
J gene: TRBJ1-2
CDR3 protein: AWSPPPGYGYT

V gene: TRBV4-2
J gene: TRBJ2-3
CDR3 protein: ASSQFSGSSGDTQY

V gene: TRBV29-1
J gene: TRBJ2-2
CDR3 protein: SGRTGVLTGELF

V gene: TRBV12-3/TRBV12-4
J gene: TRBJ2-5
CDR3 protein: ASSLGHRETQY

V gene: TRBV7-6
J gene: TRBJ2-6
CDR3 protein: ASSPRRGANVLT

V gene: TRBV20-1
J gene: TRBJ2-1
CDR3 protein: SLASGLANEQF

V gene: TRBV19
J gene: TRBJ2-1
CDR3 protein: ASLGGHEQF

V gene: TRBV12-3/TRBV12-4
J gene: TRBJ1-1
CDR3 protein: ASSSTWWTGGSKAF

V gene: TRBV20-1
J gene: TRBJ2-5
CDR3 protein: SALAAGQETQY

V gene: TRBV20-1
J gene: TRBJ2-5
CDR3 protein: SARDPIRGQGLQETQY

V gene: TRBV12-3/TRBV12-4
J gene: TRBJ2-3
CDR3 protein: ASQTGTGSTDTQY

V gene: TRBV29-1
J gene: TRBJ1-5
CDR3 protein: SVADSSNQPQH

V gene: TRBV9
J gene: TRBJ2-7
CDR3 protein: ASSPGTTNYEQY

V gene: TRBV7-3
J gene: TRBJ2-1
CDR3 protein: ASSTVSRNEQF

V gene: TRBV5-6
J gene: TRBJ1-2
CDR3 protein: ASSLDGDSYGYT

V gene: TRBV12-3/TRBV12-4
J gene: TRBJ2-5
CDR3 protein: ASSSGLAGYQETQY

V gene: TRBV29-1
J gene: TRBJ2-7
CDR3 protein: SVLGPYEQY

V gene: TRBV9
J gene: TRBJ1-2
CDR3 protein: ASSLVGGAQNGYT

V gene: TRBV9
J gene: TRBJ2-7
CDR3 protein: ASSVDPAYEQY

V gene: TRBV9
J gene: TRBJ1-5
CDR3 protein: ASSEGSHINQPQH

V gene: TRBV7-2
J gene: TRBJ2-1
CDR3 protein: ASSLVGTSYNEQF

V gene: TRBV20-1
J gene: TRBJ2-7
CDR3 protein: SAGRGAEQY

V gene: TRBV30
J gene: TRBJ2-7
CDR3 protein: AWSTTGPTRQY

V gene: TRBV5-1
J gene: TRBJ2-7
CDR3 protein: ASSLKTDYEQY

V gene: TRBV30
J gene: TRBJ1-6
CDR3 protein: AWTRDRTSSYNSPLH

V gene: TRBV20-1
J gene: TRBJ1-5
CDR3 protein: SAKGTENQPQH

V gene: TRBV19
J gene: TRBJ1-5
CDR3 protein: ASSRTNGNQPQH

V gene: TRBV4-1
J gene: TRBJ2-7
CDR3 protein: ASSQSIGTAFSYEQY

V gene: TRBV5-1
J gene: TRBJ2-7
CDR3 protein: ASSLRTGLGIHEQY

V gene: TRBV30
J gene: TRBJ2-1
CDR3 protein: AWSYAGGRLGIEQF

V gene: TRBV11-2
J gene: TRBJ1-6
CDR3 protein: ASSPRDGSTPLH

V gene: TRBV3-1
J gene: TRBJ1-1
CDR3 protein: ASSQPDSEAF

V gene: TRBV5-6
J gene: TRBJ2-7
CDR3 protein: ASSFDWRAGEQY

V gene: TRBV12-3/TRBV12-4
J gene: TRBJ2-1
CDR3 protein: ASSLGRANSYNEQF

V gene: TRBV4-1
J gene: TRBJ2-1
CDR3 protein: ASSQLGLAGGPSANEQF

V gene: TRBV5-1
J gene: TRBJ1-1
CDR3 protein: ASQQDWGQNTEAF

V gene: TRBV20-1
J gene: TRBJ2-3
CDR3 protein: SAPLAGRADTQY

V gene: TRBV20-1
J gene: TRBJ1-2
CDR3 protein: SATQGAGGYT

V gene: TRBV30
J gene: TRBJ2-4
CDR3 protein: AWSAIRTSGGATKNIQY

V gene: TRBV29-1
J gene: TRBJ2-2
CDR3 protein: SVPSGEGPTGELF

V gene: TRBV7-7
J gene: TRBJ2-5
CDR3 protein: ASSMDWGETQY

V gene: TRBV6-2/TRBV6-3
J gene: TRBJ2-1
CDR3 protein: ASSQTAYNEQF

V gene: TRBV4-3
J gene: TRBJ2-1
CDR3 protein: ASSQGGTSYNEQF

V gene: TRBV3-1
J gene: TRBJ2-1
CDR3 protein: ASARGSGGASANEQF

V gene: TRBV30
J gene: TRBJ2-1
CDR3 protein: AWSRHEQF

V gene: TRBV4-2
J gene: TRBJ1-3
CDR3 protein: ASRADKGKYGNTIY

V gene: TRBV29-1
J gene: TRBJ1-1
CDR3 protein: SVIRGRATEAF

V gene: TRBV18
J gene: TRBJ1-1
CDR3 protein: ASSSGQANTEAF

V gene: TRBV7-8
J gene: TRBJ1-3
CDR3 protein: ASSLGTAGNTIY

V gene: TRBV5-1
J gene: TRBJ1-5
CDR3 protein: ASSPVGDGQPQH

V gene: TRBV20-1
J gene: TRBJ2-3
CDR3 protein: SANREDTQY

V gene: TRBV6-2/TRBV6-3
J gene: TRBJ1-2
CDR3 protein: ASSYSEGYGYT

V gene: TRBV29-1
J gene: TRBJ1-1
CDR3 protein: SVELLNTEAF

V gene: TRBV5-4
J gene: TRBJ2-5
CDR3 protein: ASSSGGSQETQY